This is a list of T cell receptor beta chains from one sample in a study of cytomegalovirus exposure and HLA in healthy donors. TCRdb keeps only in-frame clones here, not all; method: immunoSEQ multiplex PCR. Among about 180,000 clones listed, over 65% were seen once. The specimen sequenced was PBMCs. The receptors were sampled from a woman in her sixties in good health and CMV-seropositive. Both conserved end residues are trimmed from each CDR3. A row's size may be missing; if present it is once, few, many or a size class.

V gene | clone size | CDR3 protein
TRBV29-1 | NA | SVAHGQGVKKLF
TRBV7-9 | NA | ASSRDKTQY
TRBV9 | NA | ASSVASVLNTEAF
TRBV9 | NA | ASSVGEGAVYEQY
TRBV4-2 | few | ASSLRSGGIPLNEQF
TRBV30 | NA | AWRATGSGNTIY
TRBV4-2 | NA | ASSLRQGGDTQY
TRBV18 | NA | ASSAQGLAGGLDTQY
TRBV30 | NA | AWTPQGTSSGNTIY
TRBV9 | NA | ASSVETGAYEQY
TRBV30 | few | AQEGDYTGELF
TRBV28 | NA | AAEEQGAIGYT
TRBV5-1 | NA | ASRIQLSTDTQY
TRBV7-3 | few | ASSLTGTSGRQGTDTQY
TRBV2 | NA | ASSESGQGAF
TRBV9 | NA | ASSVTGYEQY
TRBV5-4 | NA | ASSPGASRATEAF
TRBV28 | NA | ASSPGGRRQETQY
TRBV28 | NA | ASSLTASGASDEQF
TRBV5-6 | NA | ASSSQAGLLSGANVLT
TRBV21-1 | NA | ATIGRGFTGELF
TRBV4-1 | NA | ASSQFGAHNEQF
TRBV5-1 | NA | ASSADSEAF
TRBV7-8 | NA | ASSLASGDTYEQY
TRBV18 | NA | ASFEYLQGAQGYT
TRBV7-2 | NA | ASSFNSYEQY
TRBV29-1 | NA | SVIRGVNEKLF
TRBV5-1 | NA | ASSRETGGYEQY
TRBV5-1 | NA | ASSLAGTALYEQY
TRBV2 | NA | ASRGAWTESGRVNEQY
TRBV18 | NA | ASSPATGGNTEAF
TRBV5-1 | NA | TSRLTSIESLAKNIQY
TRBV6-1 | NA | ASSEGRTAF
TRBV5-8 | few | ASSFTTFEAF
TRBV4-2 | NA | ASDQGVAGIGTGELF